This T cell receptor (beta chain) originates from a study of identical twins. Notes on the study in general: Model-predicted out-of-frame TCR alpha sharing fell below observed values in monozygotic twins.

The CDR3 runs to 14 residues. V was clipped by 2 bases and J by 3 bases; unmatched bases: 5. The germline V gene has CDR1 DFQATT and CDR2 SNEGSKA (reference sequence). TCRdb analysed the 5' RACE reads with MiXCR anew, one entry per CDR3 protein. The sample carries just under 550,000 distinct CDR3 sequences, over 12% recorded once. A few counts support this clonotype. Its antigen is currently unknown. In addition, the sample was reused for a study of yellow fever vaccine responses in identical twins.

The sample consisted of CD4+ T cells sorted from blood. This TCR derives from a woman between 18 and 29 years old in good health. The chain employs TRBV20-1 and TRBJ2-7; 9 bases are a match to TRBD2. CDR3 DNA: TGCAGTGCTAGACTAGCGGGAATCCTCTACGAGCAGTACTTC. Translating it yields CSARLAGILYEQYF.